This record concerns one T cell receptor (beta chain) sequence. Germline CDR1 SEHNR, CDR2 FQNEAQ (reference sequence). The CDR3 totals 14 residues. The V end lost 1 base, the J end lost 7 bases, and 13 bases lay between the germline ends. Single viable CD3+CD4+CD8-CD45RO+ cells were sorted as the memory CD4+ T cells. Serostatus was set by detecting CMV pp150, pp28, p38, p52 IgG. This sample stems from a study of memory CD4+ T cells and cytomegalovirus serostatus. About the study: Of the healthy Belgian adults, fewer than 10 were CMV seropositive and 20 to 30 seronegative.

Using immunoSEQ multiplex PCR, the repertoire was profiled, and TCRdb retains in-frame clones only, with some absent. The repertoire holds about 47,000 clones, with 70% to 75% as singletons. This TCR was sampled from an adult in good health and CMV-seropositive. J is TRBJ1-1 and V is TRBV7-9; maybe TRBD1 (5 bases). The specimen was memory CD4+ T cells from blood. This chain's CDR3 is CASSLGVRVGEAFF. CDR3 DNA sequence: TGTGCCAGCAGCTTAGGGGTCAGGGTGGGTGAAGCTTTCTTT.